This is a list of T cell receptor beta chains from one sample in a study of CD8+ T cells in alopecia areata. The table came from immunoSEQ multiplex PCR; TCRdb's copy has only in-frame clones and leaves some out. The data hold about 180,000 clones, with about 66% observed a single time. This specimen was CD8+ T cells sorted from blood, taken at week 0. The receptors shown here come from a human donor with alopecia areata. CDR3s include the opening cysteine and the closing phenylalanine or tryptophan. A D gene is named only where the DNA matches it firmly. The size entry is marked missing in some rows and otherwise reads once, few, many or a size class.

J: TRBJ1-4
size: few
D: .
V: TRBV2
CDR3: CAIQAGSNKKLFF
DNA: TGTGCCATCCAGGCAGGGTCTAATAAAAAACTGTTTTTT

J: TRBJ2-1
size: .
D: TRBD2
V: TRBV29-1
CDR3: CSVVRGGAYNEQFF
DNA: TGCAGCGTTGTCCGCGGGGGGGCCTACAATGAGCAGTTCTTC

J: TRBJ1-3
size: .
D: TRBD1
V: TRBV2
CDR3: CASTGTDGEAFTIYF
DNA: TGTGCCAGCACCGGGACAGACGGGGAGGCGTTCACCATATATTTT

J: TRBJ1-6
size: .
D: TRBD1
V: TRBV5-5
CDR3: CASSLGQGNAPLHF
DNA: TGTGCCAGCAGCTTGGGACAGGGGAATGCACCCCTCCACTTT

J: TRBJ1-6
size: once
D: .
V: TRBV27
CDR3: CASSVRDFSNSPLHF
DNA: TGTGCCAGCAGTGTACGGGACTTTAGTAATTCACCCCTCCACTTT

J: TRBJ1-5
size: .
D: .
V: TRBV27
CDR3: CASSPRTRYSNQPQHF
DNA: TGTGCCAGCAGTCCCAGGACACGATATAGCAATCAGCCCCAGCATTTT

J: TRBJ2-3
size: .
D: TRBD1
V: TRBV4-1
CDR3: CASSLRGTGTDTQYF
DNA: TGCGCCAGCAGCCTAAGAGGGACAGGGACAGATACGCAGTATTTT

J: TRBJ2-1
size: .
D: TRBD1
V: TRBV29-1
CDR3: CSVWGQGEYNEQFF
DNA: TGCAGCGTCTGGGGGCAGGGGGAATACAATGAGCAGTTCTTC

J: TRBJ2-1
size: .
D: TRBD2
V: TRBV7-7
CDR3: CASSLESSGYNEQFF
DNA: TGTGCTAGCAGCTTAGAGTCTAGCGGTTACAATGAGCAGTTCTTC

J: TRBJ1-2
size: .
D: .
V: TRBV15
CDR3: CATSRDLSGRYGYTF
DNA: TGTGCCACCAGCAGAGATCTCTCCGGCAGATATGGCTACACCTTC

J: TRBJ2-1
size: few
D: .
V: TRBV7-2
CDR3: CASSSQTEQYNEQFF
DNA: TGTGCCAGCAGCTCTCAAACCGAGCAGTACAATGAGCAGTTCTTC